The clone carrying this T cell receptor (beta chain) was seen only a few times. Its specificity is not known. This CDR3 region has 14 residues. CDR1 and CDR2 from the germline V gene are MNHNS and SASEGT. Trimming took off 4 bases at V and 0 bases at J, with 9 bases between the two ends. MiXCR, run by TCRdb on the RT-PCR reads, gives a single entry per CDR3 protein. The sample shows 560,000 or so distinct CDR3 sequences, approximately 7.6% of them seen only once. The data derive from a study of response to subunit inactivated influenza vaccine. Points from the study as a whole: That few new T cells are recruited by each seasonal influenza vaccination was the authors' suggestion.

The input for sequencing was PBMCs from blood, taken 23 to 25 months after vaccination. This TCR came from a man between 50 and 70 years old who received an inactivated influenza vaccine. The chain combines TRBV6-1 with TRBJ1-1; D is perhaps TRBD1 (5 bases). In DNA, the CDR3 is TGTGCCAGCAGTGGACAGCGCATGAACACTGAAGCTTTCTTT. Its translation: CASSGQRMNTEAFF.